The clone carrying this T cell receptor beta chain was recorded at least ten times. This entry is derived from a study of T cells in Graves' hyperthyroidism and ophthalmopathy. TCR beta CDR3 regions were amplified from RNA. First-round RT-PCR of the TCR CDR3 relied on the HTBI primer set. TCRdb fed the multiplex PCR reads into MiXCR, producing one record per CDR3 protein. Altogether 500,000 or so distinct CDR3 sequences are present, under 20% being singletons, with the ten largest covering 17%. Disease duration was under 3 months in the ophthalmopathy patients, who also had a Clinical Activity Score of at least 3 and a NOSPECS grade of at least 4. Exclusion of patients followed from uncontrolled infection, other autoimmune disease, pregnancy or lactation. It was less than 13 ml of fresh peripheral blood that supplied the PBMCs. CDR3 length equals 16 residues. Germline V gene sequence: CDR1 LGHDT, CDR2 YNNKEL (reference sequence). Trimming stripped 4 bases from V and 2 bases from J, with 17 bases between.

This TCR was sampled from a woman aged 18 to 35 with Graves' ophthalmopathy. Sequenced: blood. This chain links TRBV3-1 with TRBJ1-2; D is unresolved. DNA of the CDR3: TGTGCCAGCAGCCCCGCGTTCTGGGAGTTAAACTATGGCTACACCTTC. It is translated as CASSPAFWELNYGYTF.